These T cell receptor beta chains were read from a single sample in a study of cytomegalovirus exposure and HLA in healthy donors. The data were produced by immunoSEQ multiplex PCR, yet TCRdb's version contains in-frame clones alone and is incomplete. Here the sample spans roughly 120,000 clones, about four fifths being singletons. Sequencing was done on a sample of PBMCs. Every receptor here comes from a male donor in good health and CMV-seropositive. The CDR3 runs from the conserved cysteine through the conserved F or W. D genes are given only for firm matches. Rows give clone size only sometimes, using once, few, many, or a class for an expanded clone.

v_call	clone_size	d_call	j_call	cdr3_aa	cdr3_nt
TRBV9	-	TRBD1	TRBJ1-2	CASSRRDRGQDGYTF	TGTGCCAGCAGCCGTAGGGACAGGGGGCAGGATGGCTACACCTTC
TRBV11-2	few	-	TRBJ1-6	CASSLVTNNSPLHF	TGTGCCAGCAGCTTAGTGACTAATAATTCACCCCTCCACTTT
TRBV6-1	-	-	TRBJ1-2	CASSEASNYGYTF	TGTGCCAGCAGTGAAGCGTCGAACTATGGCTACACCTTC
TRBV5-1	few	TRBD2	TRBJ2-1	CASSLDLRLAGGQNSYNEQFF	TGCGCCAGCAGCTTGGACCTTAGACTAGCGGGAGGGCAGAACTCCTACAATGAGCAGTTCTTC
TRBV25-1	-	-	TRBJ2-3	CASSSQGRATDTQYF	TGTGCCAGCAGTTCCCAGGGGAGGGCCACAGATACGCAGTATTTT
TRBV30	-	TRBD2	TRBJ2-7	CAWSVGVAGVYEQYF	TGTGCCTGGAGTGTTGGGGTAGCGGGCGTCTACGAGCAGTACTTC
TRBV29-1	-	-	TRBJ1-5	CSVGDSYSNQPQHF	TGCAGCGTCGGTGACAGTTATAGCAATCAGCCCCAGCATTTT
TRBV7-2	-	TRBD2	TRBJ2-7	CASSLDVAGIGEQYF	TGTGCCAGCAGCTTAGACGTAGCGGGGATCGGCGAGCAGTACTTC
TRBV27	-	-	TRBJ2-1	CASSWGTAPEQFF	TGTGCCAGCAGTTGGGGCACGGCTCCTGAGCAGTTCTTC
TRBV4-1	-	-	TRBJ2-7	CASSQDWSSRREQHF	TGCGCCAGCAGCCAAGATTGGTCCAGTAGAAGGGAGCAGCACTTC
TRBV6-5	-	TRBD1	TRBJ2-7	CASSYSGTVVGYEQYF	TGTGCCAGCAGTTACTCGGGGACAGTAGTCGGCTACGAGCAGTACTTC
TRBV4-2	-	-	TRBJ2-1	CASSQGTREQFF	TGTGCCAGCAGCCAAGGGACTCGTGAGCAGTTCTTC
TRBV28	few	TRBD2	TRBJ2-3	CASSFRLAGADTQYF	TGTGCCAGCAGTTTCCGACTAGCGGGAGCGGATACGCAGTATTTT
TRBV28	-	-	TRBJ1-1	CASSFGWGGEAFF	TGTGCCAGCAGTTTTGGATGGGGAGGTGAAGCTTTCTTT
TRBV9	-	-	TRBJ1-1	CASSVGQGNTEAFF	TGTGCCAGCAGCGTGGGGCAGGGGAACACTGAAGCTTTCTTT
TRBV7-8	-	-	TRBJ2-3	CASSLARSDTQYF	TGTGCCAGCAGCTTAGCCCGGTCAGATACGCAGTATTTT
TRBV4-2	-	-	TRBJ1-5	CASSHGGNQPQHF	TGTGCCAGCAGCCACGGAGGCAATCAGCCCCAGCATTTT
TRBV9	few	TRBD2	TRBJ2-7	CASSVAPGLAGGPHEQYF	TGTGCCAGCAGCGTAGCCCCCGGACTAGCGGGAGGTCCCCACGAGCAGTACTTC
TRBV28	-	TRBD2	TRBJ2-7	CASSFPGLALTYEQYF	TGTGCCAGCAGTTTTCCCGGACTAGCGCTAACCTACGAGCAGTACTTC
TRBV2	-	-	TRBJ1-2	CASSEAGRGYTF	TGTGCCAGCAGTGAAGCCGGTCGGGGCTACACCTTC
TRBV2	-	-	TRBJ2-5	CASSEARRAETQYF	TGTGCCAGCAGTGAAGCGCGGAGGGCGGAGACCCAGTACTTC
TRBV6-6	-	-	TRBJ1-4	CASKGATNEKLFF	TGTGCCAGTAAGGGGGCAACTAATGAAAAACTGTTTTTT
TRBV6-5	once	-	TRBJ2-5	CASSRQGFGAETQYF	TGTGCCAGCAGTCGTCAGGGGTTTGGTGCGGAGACCCAGTACTTC
TRBV7-2	-	-	TRBJ1-2	CASSPSRRTAGDTF	TGTGCCAGCAGTCCATCCCGAAGGACTGCAGGGGACACCTTC
TRBV28	-	-	TRBJ2-7	CASSFAGLTREQYF	TGTGCCAGCAGTTTCGCGGGCCTGACGCGCGAGCAGTACTTC
TRBV14	-	-	TRBJ1-2	CASSHPTENYGYTF	TGTGCCAGCAGCCACCCGACAGAAAACTATGGCTACACCTTC
TRBV7-9	-	TRBD2	TRBJ2-7	CASIAPGREYEQYF	TGTGCCAGCATCGCTCCCGGGAGGGAATACGAGCAGTACTTC
TRBV7-2	-	-	TRBJ2-7	CASSSPGGPYEQYF	TGTGCCAGCAGCTCGCCCGGGGGACCCTACGAGCAGTACTTC
TRBV30	-	-	TRBJ1-1	CAWSVGRVGTEAFF	TGTGCCTGGAGTGTAGGCAGGGTAGGCACTGAAGCTTTCTTT
TRBV6-1	-	TRBD1	TRBJ1-1	CASTMGQPNTEAFF	TGTGCCAGCACTATGGGACAGCCCAACACTGAAGCTTTCTTT
TRBV7-3	-	-	TRBJ2-1	CASSLAEGVYNEQFF	TGTGCCAGCAGCTTGGCCGAAGGAGTCTACAATGAGCAGTTCTTC
TRBV11-3	-	TRBD1	TRBJ2-2	CASSPTGGRTGELFF	TGTGCCAGCAGCCCGACAGGGGGAAGAACCGGGGAGCTGTTTTTT
TRBV27	-	-	TRBJ1-2	CASSLGDLWAF	TGTGCCAGCAGTTTAGGTGACTTGTGGGCCTTC